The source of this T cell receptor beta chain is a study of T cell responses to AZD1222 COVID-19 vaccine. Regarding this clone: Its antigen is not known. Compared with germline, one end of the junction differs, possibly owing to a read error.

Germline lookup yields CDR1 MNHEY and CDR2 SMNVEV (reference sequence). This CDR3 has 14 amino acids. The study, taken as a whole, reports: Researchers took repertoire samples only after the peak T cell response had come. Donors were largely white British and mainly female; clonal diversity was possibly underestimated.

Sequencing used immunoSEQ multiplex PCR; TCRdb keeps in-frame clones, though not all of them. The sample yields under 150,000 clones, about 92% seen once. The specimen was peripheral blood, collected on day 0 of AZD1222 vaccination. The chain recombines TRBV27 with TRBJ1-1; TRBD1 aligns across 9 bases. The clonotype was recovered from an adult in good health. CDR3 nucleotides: TGTGTCAGCAGTCGCCAGACAGGGGGCACTGAAGCTTTCTTT. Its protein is CVSSRQTGGTEAFF.